Listed below are T cell receptor beta chains from one sample, sequenced in a study of immune heterogeneity within non-small cell lung tumors. TCRdb re-called the multiplex PCR reads with MiXCR, one entry per CDR3 protein. There are 21,000 or so distinct CDR3 sequences in the sample; approximately 26% occur only once, and around 4.1% lies in the top ten. The sequencing sample was made of lung tumor tissue. The source is a middle-aged man with non-small cell lung cancer. CDR3s include the opening cysteine and the closing phenylalanine or tryptophan. Fields, in order: CDR3 length, clone size, J gene, V gene, D gene, CDR3 DNA, CDR3 protein. A D gene is named only where the DNA matches it firmly. Not every row has a clone size; where given, it reads once, few, many or a size class.

15 few TRBJ2-1 TRBV18 - TGTGCCAGCTCACCACGCAGGAGCTCCTACAATGAGCAGTTCTTC CASSPRRSSYNEQFF
12 - TRBJ2-5 TRBV27 - TGTGCCAACAGTTTAACAGGGCAGACCCAGTACTTC CANSLTGQTQYF
11 many TRBJ2-1 TRBV5-1 - TGCGCCAGCAGCTTATCGCGGGTGCAGTTCTTC CASSLSRVQFF
13 medium-sized TRBJ2-7 TRBV5-1 - TGCGCCAGCAGCTTCGGGTCGGGCTACGAGCAGTACTTC CASSFGSGYEQYF
13 few TRBJ1-1 TRBV10-3 - TGTGCCATCAAAGGCGGGGTGAACACTGAAGCTTTCTTT CAIKGGVNTEAFF
15 once TRBJ1-6 TRBV19 TRBD1 TGTGCCAGTAGTACAAGCGGGACAGCCAATTCACCCCTCCACTTT CASSTSGTANSPLHF
14 - TRBJ2-1 TRBV11-2 - TGTGCCAGCAGCTTAGAAGGGCGCTACAATGAGCAGTTCTTC CASSLEGRYNEQFF
12 few TRBJ2-7 TRBV5-6 - TGTGCCAGCACCCGCGGGCCAAGCGGGCAGTACTTC CASTRGPSGQYF
15 - TRBJ2-1 TRBV9 TRBD2 TGTGCCAGCAGCGTAGCTTCGACTAGCGGTAGAGGGCAGTTCTTC CASSVASTSGRGQFF
11 few TRBJ2-7 TRBV9 - TGTGCCAGCAGCAGGGGGGAAAAGCAGTACTTC CASSRGEKQYF
14 - TRBJ2-5 TRBV3-1 - TGTGCCAGCAGCAAACCGACGCCCCCAGAGACCCAGTACTTC CASSKPTPPETQYF
15 - TRBJ2-3 TRBV4-2 - TGTGCCAACAGCCAAGAGCCTAGCGGCACAGATACGCAGTATTTT CANSQEPSGTDTQYF
15 few TRBJ1-1 TRBV5-4 TRBD1 TGTGCCAGCAGCTTCGCTAACAGGGGTAACACTGAAGCTTTCTTT CASSFANRGNTEAFF
13 many TRBJ1-2 TRBV27 - TGTGCCAGCAGTATGCGGGCCTTCTATGGCTACACCTTC CASSMRAFYGYTF
12 - TRBJ2-1 TRBV10-3 - TGTGCCATCAGTGAGTCGGGTAATGAGCAGTTCTTC CAISESGNEQFF
13 medium-sized TRBJ2-7 TRBV18 - TGTGCCAGCTCACCTATGAGGGTAGACGAGCAGTACTTC CASSPMRVDEQYF
15 few TRBJ1-5 TRBV5-1 - TGCGCCAGCAGCTTGGATGGGCAGATTAATCAGCCCCAGCATTTT CASSLDGQINQPQHF
16 few TRBJ1-6 TRBV4-1 - TGCGCCAGCAGCCAAGAAGAGCAGGTGCCCAATTCACCCCTCCACTTT CASSQEEQVPNSPLHF
11 - TRBJ1-3 TRBV29-1 - TGCAGCGTTGGGCGTGGAAACACCATATATTTT CSVGRGNTIYF
15 many TRBJ2-1 TRBV19 - TGTGCCAGTAGGGATCCGCGACTAGGGAACAATGAGCAGTTCTTC CASRDPRLGNNEQFF
17 - TRBJ2-1 TRBV19 TRBD2 TGTGCCAGTAGTATTCAGGGTAGCGGGAGGAAACACAATGAGCAGTTCTTC CASSIQGSGRKHNEQFF
16 - TRBJ1-4 TRBV20-1 - TGCAGTGCTAGGGGGGTCAGCTCGGCAACTAATGAAAAACTGTTTTTT CSARGVSSATNEKLFF
14 many TRBJ1-2 TRBV2 - TGTGCCAGCAGTTCGAATACAGGCTCCTATGGCTACACCTTC CASSSNTGSYGYTF
14 few TRBJ1-6 TRBV20-1 - TGCAGTGCTAGAGCCGGGACGAAAAATTCACCCCTCCACTTT CSARAGTKNSPLHF
14 - TRBJ2-1 TRBV12-5 TRBD1 TGTGCTAGTGGTAGGACAGGGGTGGAGGGTGAGCAGTTCTTC CASGRTGVEGEQFF
17 few TRBJ2-3 TRBV24-1 - TGTGCCACCAGTGATTTGACCGGCGGATCTAGCACAGATACGCAGTATTTT CATSDLTGGSSTDTQYF
14 - TRBJ1-5 TRBV12-3/TRBV12-4 - TGTGTCAGCAGTTTACCCGGGTCGTTTGAGCCCCAGCATTTT CVSSLPGSFEPQHF
15 - TRBJ1-1 TRBV3-1 - TGTGCCAGCAGCCAAGATCTCTCCAGGGACACTGAAGCTTTCTTT CASSQDLSRDTEAFF
16 - TRBJ2-3 TRBV11-2 - TGTGCCAGCAGCTTAACCCCCCAGCGGGCCACAGATACGCAGTATTTT CASSLTPQRATDTQYF
16 - TRBJ1-6 TRBV2 - TGTGCCAGCAGTGAGAAGGGCGGCCTCGGTAATTCACCACTCCACTTT CASSEKGGLGNSPLHF
14 medium-sized TRBJ2-7 TRBV27 TRBD1 TGTGCCAGCAGTTTTGACAGGGCCTCCTACGAGCAGTACTTC CASSFDRASYEQYF
14 few TRBJ1-1 TRBV20-1 - TGCAGTGCTAAAGGGGACCGCCTGAACACTGAAGCTTTCTTT CSAKGDRLNTEAFF
21 - TRBJ2-1 TRBV20-1 TRBD2 TGCAGTGCTAGAGATATTTTATCGACGGTGACTAGCGGGACTGGGGCCGGTGAGCAGTTCTTC CSARDILSTVTSGTGAGEQFF
15 - TRBJ2-7 TRBV5-1 TRBD2 TGCGCCAGCAGCCCAACGACTAGCGGGAGCTACGAGCAGTACTTC CASSPTTSGSYEQYF
17 - TRBJ2-1 TRBV24-1 TRBD1 TGTGCCACCAGTGAAACAGGGGGACCCTTCCCAAACAATGAGCAGTTCTTC CATSETGGPFPNNEQFF
13 - TRBJ2-3 TRBV7-6 TRBD1 TGTGCCAGCAGCCCACAGGGGGCAGATACGCAGTATTTT CASSPQGADTQYF
14 - TRBJ2-7 TRBV19 TRBD2 TGTGCCAGCAGTCCGGGAGGGAAGGGCTACGAGCAGTACTTC CASSPGGKGYEQYF
19 few TRBJ1-5 TRBV12-3/TRBV12-4 TRBD1 TGTGCCAGCAGTTTAGGGAAAAGGTTGGGGACAGGGCGAAGGCAGCCCCAGCATTTT CASSLGKRLGTGRRQPQHF
16 - TRBJ2-6 TRBV4-1 - TGCGCCAGCAGCCAAGATCAGCCCCACGGGGCCAACGTCCTGACTTTC CASSQDQPHGANVLTF
15 few TRBJ2-1 TRBV6-1 - TGTGCCAGCAGGCCGGGACCCCTAAGGTACAATGAGCAGTTCTTC CASRPGPLRYNEQFF
14 - TRBJ1-1 TRBV6-2/TRBV6-3 - TGTGCCAGCAGCACCGGGAGCCACAACCAAGAAGCTTTCTTT CASSTGSHNQEAFF
15 - TRBJ1-5 TRBV9 - TGTGCCAGCAGCGAGGGCTCGGGGGGCAATCAGCCCCAGCATTTT CASSEGSGGNQPQHF
16 - TRBJ1-1 TRBV11-2 TRBD1 TGTGCCAGCAGCCCAGGGACAGGGGGCTTTAACACTGAAGCTTTCTTT CASSPGTGGFNTEAFF
13 many TRBJ2-1 TRBV6-1 - TGTGCCAGCAGCCCCATGGGGAGCGGTGAGCAGTTCTTC CASSPMGSGEQFF